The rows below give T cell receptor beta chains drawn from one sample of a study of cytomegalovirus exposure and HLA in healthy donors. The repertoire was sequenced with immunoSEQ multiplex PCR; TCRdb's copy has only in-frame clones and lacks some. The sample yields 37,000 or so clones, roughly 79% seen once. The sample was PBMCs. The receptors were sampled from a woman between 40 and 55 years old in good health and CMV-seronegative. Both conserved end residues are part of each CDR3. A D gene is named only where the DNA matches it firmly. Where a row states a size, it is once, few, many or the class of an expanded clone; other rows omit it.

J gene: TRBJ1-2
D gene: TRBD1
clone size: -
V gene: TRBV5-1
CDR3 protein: CASSSTGFGYTF
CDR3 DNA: TGCGCCAGCAGCTCGACAGGGTTTGGCTACACCTTC

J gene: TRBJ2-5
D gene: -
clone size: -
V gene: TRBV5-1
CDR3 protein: CASSFPGPPETQYF
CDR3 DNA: TGCGCCAGCAGCTTCCCTGGGCCTCCAGAGACCCAGTACTTC

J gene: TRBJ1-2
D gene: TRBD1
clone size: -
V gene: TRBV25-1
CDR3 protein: CASSWGQGDYGYTF
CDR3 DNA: TGTGCCAGCAGTTGGGGACAGGGTGACTATGGCTACACCTTC

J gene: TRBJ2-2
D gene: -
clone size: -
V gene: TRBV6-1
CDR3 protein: CASRGQWWELFF
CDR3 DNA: TGTGCCAGCAGGGGACAATGGTGGGAGCTGTTTTTT

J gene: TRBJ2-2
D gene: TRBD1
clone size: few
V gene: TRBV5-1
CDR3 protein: CASRSGTGGTTGELFF
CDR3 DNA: TGCGCCAGCAGAAGCGGGACAGGGGGCACCACCGGGGAGCTGTTTTTT

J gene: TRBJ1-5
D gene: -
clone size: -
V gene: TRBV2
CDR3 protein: CASKQNSNQPQHF
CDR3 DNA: TGTGCCAGCAAACAGAATAGCAATCAGCCCCAGCATTTT

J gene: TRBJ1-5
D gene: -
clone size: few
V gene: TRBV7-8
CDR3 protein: CASSPMGAGYSNQPQHF
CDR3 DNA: TGTGCCAGCAGCCCTATGGGGGCCGGCTATAGCAATCAGCCCCAGCATTTT

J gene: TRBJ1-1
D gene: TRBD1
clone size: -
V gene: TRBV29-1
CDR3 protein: CSGGTGNTEAFF
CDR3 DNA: TGCAGCGGGGGGACAGGGAACACTGAAGCTTTCTTT

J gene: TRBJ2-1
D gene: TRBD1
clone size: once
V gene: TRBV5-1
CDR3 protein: CASSPSLGTGGREQFF
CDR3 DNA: TGCGCCAGCAGCCCAAGCCTGGGTACAGGGGGCAGAGAGCAGTTCTTC

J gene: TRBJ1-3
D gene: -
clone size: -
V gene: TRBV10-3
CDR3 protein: CAIRGDYTGNTIYF
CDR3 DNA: TGTGCCATCAGGGGCGACTACACCGGAAACACCATATATTTT

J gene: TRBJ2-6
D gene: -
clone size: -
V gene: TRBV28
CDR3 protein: CASSSTMRYSGANVLTF
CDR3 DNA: TGTGCCAGCAGTTCTACGATGAGGTACTCTGGGGCCAACGTCCTGACTTTC

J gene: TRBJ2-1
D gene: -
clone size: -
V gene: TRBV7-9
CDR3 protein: CASSSNGGRLNNEQFF
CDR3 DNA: TGTGCCAGCAGCTCTAACGGGGGGCGGCTAAACAATGAGCAGTTCTTC

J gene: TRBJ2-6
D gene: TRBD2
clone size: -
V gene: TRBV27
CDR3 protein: CASSSGGSFSGANVLTF
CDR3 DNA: TGTGCCAGCAGTTCGGGGGGTTCCTTCTCTGGGGCCAACGTCCTGACTTTC

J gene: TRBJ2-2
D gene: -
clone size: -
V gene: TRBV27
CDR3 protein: CASSKEGWGELFF
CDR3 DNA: TGTGCCAGCAGTAAAGAGGGCTGGGGGGAGCTGTTTTTT

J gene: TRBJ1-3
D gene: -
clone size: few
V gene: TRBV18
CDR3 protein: CASSLQGAGNTIYF
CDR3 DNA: TGTGCCAGCTCGTTACAGGGAGCTGGAAACACCATATATTTT

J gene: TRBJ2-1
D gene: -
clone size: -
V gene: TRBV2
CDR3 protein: CATQSFDYNEQFF
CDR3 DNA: TGTGCCACACAGAGCTTTGACTACAATGAGCAGTTCTTC

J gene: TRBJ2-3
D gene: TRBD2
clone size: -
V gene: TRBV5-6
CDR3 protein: CASSLTSGGADTQYF
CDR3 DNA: TGTGCCAGCAGCTTGACTAGCGGGGGGGCAGATACGCAGTATTTT

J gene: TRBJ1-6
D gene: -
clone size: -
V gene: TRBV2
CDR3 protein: CASRRTVNNSPLHF
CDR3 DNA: TGTGCCAGCAGAAGAACGGTTAATAATTCACCCCTCCACTTT

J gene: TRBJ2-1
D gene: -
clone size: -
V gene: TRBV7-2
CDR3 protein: CASSPLQYNEQFF
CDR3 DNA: TGTGCCAGCAGCCCTCTCCAGTACAATGAGCAGTTCTTC

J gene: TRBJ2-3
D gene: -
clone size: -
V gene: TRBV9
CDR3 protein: CASSVAAGVGTQYF
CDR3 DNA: TGTGCCAGCAGCGTAGCCGCCGGGGTTGGCACGCAGTATTTT

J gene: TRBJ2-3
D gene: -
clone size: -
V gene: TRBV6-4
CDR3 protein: CATARDTNTDTQYF
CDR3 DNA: TGTGCCACGGCCCGGGACACCAACACAGATACGCAGTATTTT

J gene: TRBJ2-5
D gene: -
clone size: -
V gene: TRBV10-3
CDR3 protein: CAISGVEETQYF
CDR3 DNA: TGTGCCATCTCAGGGGTGGAGGAGACCCAGTACTTC

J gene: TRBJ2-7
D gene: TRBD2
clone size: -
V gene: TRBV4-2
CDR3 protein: CASTPSPTGTSDFYEQYF
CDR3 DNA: TGTGCCAGCACCCCCTCCCCCACGGGGACTAGCGACTTCTACGAGCAGTACTTC

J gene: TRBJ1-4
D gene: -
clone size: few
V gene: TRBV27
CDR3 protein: CASSLSGGALNEKLFF
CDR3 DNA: TGTGCCAGCAGTTTATCCGGAGGGGCCCTAAATGAAAAACTGTTTTTT

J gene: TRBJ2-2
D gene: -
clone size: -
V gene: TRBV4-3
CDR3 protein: CASSQLTGELFF
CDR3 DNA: TGCGCCAGCAGCCAACTTACCGGGGAGCTGTTTTTT

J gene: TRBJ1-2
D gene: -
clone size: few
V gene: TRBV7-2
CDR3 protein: CASSPRLYGYTF
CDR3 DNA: TGTGCCAGCAGCCCCCGGTTGTATGGCTACACCTTC

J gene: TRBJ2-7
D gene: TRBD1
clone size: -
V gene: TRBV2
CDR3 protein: CASSEAPTGDQIYEQYF
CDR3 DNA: TGTGCCAGCAGTGAAGCTCCGACAGGGGACCAAATCTACGAGCAGTACTTC

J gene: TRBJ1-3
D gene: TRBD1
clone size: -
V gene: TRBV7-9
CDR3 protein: CASSPGQGYTIYF
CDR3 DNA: TGTGCCAGCAGCCCAGGACAGGGGTACACCATATATTTT

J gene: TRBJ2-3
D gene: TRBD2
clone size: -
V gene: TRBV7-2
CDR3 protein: CASSLGAGATDTQYF
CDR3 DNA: TGTGCCAGCAGCCTGGGAGCGGGGGCAACAGATACGCAGTATTTT

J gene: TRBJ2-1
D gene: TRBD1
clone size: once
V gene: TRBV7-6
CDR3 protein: CASSLGQFNEQFF
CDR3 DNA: TGTGCCAGCAGCTTGGGACAGTTCAATGAGCAGTTCTTC

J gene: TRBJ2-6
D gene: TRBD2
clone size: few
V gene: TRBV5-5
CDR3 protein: CASSLGGGTGANVLTF
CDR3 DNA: TGTGCCAGCAGCTTGGGGGGGGGAACTGGGGCCAACGTCCTGACTTTC

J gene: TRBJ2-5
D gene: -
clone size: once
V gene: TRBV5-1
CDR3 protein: CASSQGQWETQYF
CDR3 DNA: TGCGCCAGCAGCCAGGGACAATGGGAGACCCAGTACTTC

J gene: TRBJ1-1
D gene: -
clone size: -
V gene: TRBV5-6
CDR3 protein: CASSYGKAAYEAFF
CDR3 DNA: TGTGCCAGCAGTTACGGCAAGGCGGCATATGAAGCTTTCTTT

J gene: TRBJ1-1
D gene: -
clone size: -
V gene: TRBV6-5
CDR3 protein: CASTWGVDTEAFF
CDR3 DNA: TGTGCCAGCACTTGGGGGGTTGACACTGAAGCTTTCTTT

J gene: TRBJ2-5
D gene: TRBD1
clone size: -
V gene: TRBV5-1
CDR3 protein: CASSLATGRGETQYF
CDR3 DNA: TGCGCCAGCAGCTTGGCGACAGGGAGAGGAGAGACCCAGTACTTC

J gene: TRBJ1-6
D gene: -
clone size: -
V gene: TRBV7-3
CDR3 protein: CASSLTVNSPLHF
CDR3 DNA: TGTGCCAGCAGCTTGACAGTTAATTCACCCCTCCACTTT

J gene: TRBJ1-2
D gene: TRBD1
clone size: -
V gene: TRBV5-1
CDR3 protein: CASSETGLRSYGYTF
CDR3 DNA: TGCGCCAGCAGCGAGACAGGGCTCCGCAGCTATGGCTACACCTTC

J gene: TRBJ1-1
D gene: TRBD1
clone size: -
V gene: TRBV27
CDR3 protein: CASSYSGGATLNTEAFF
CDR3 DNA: TGTGCCAGCAGTTATTCAGGGGGCGCAACTTTGAACACTGAAGCTTTCTTT

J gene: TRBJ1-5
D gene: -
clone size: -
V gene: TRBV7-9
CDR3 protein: CASSLSGISQPQHF
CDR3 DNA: TGTGCCAGCAGCTTATCAGGGATCAGCCAGCCCCAGCATTTT

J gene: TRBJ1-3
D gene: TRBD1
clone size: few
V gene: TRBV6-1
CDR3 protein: CASSEGTGGTSGNTIYF
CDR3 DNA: TGTGCCAGCAGTGAAGGGACAGGGGGAACTTCTGGAAACACCATATATTTT